This TCR beta chain was recovered during a study of Ad26.COV2.S vaccination and SARS-CoV-2 variants. Sequencing was performed with immunoSEQ multiplex PCR; in TCRdb, only in-frame clones are kept and a portion is missing. The sample includes 350,000 to 600,000 clones, 89% seen only once; the top ten take 1.5% to 2%. The V gene end was trimmed by 6 bases and the J gene end by 2 bases; junction bases not matched to a gene: 17. The germline CDR1 and CDR2 sequences are MDHEN and SYDVKM. The CDR3 sequence is 18 residues long. Treatment indicated: around 19 received Ad26.COV2.S at low or high dose, single or two shots; roughly five received placebo; per-sample allocation not given. After the first vaccine or placebo injection, samples were drawn on day 63.

This chain uses TRBV28 with TRBJ2-5; TRBD2 matches at 8 bases. The sequencing used peripheral blood, collected in a trial of Ad26.COV2.S vaccine versus placebo. The receptor was derived from a person between 18 and 59 years old who received the Ad26.COV2.S COVID-19 vaccine or a placebo. This CDR3 is CASRGRLARQFTQETQYF. Written as DNA, the CDR3 is TGTGCCAGCAGGGGTAGACTAGCGAGACAGTTCACTCAAGAGACCCAGTACTTC.